Below are 21 T cell receptor beta chains sequenced from a single sample in a study of neurological immune-mediated disorders. TCRdb re-analysed the 5' RACE reads in MiXCR, keeping a single row per CDR3 protein. Of tens of thousands of distinct CDR3 sequences in the sample, about 5.6% were seen once. Noted time point: longitudinal time-point 2. Sequenced material: PBMCs. Receptors were obtained from a woman in her fifties or sixties with multiple sclerosis.

The V gene is TRBV12-3 or TRBV12-4, the J gene TRBJ2-1; 11 bases are shared with TRBD2. The CDR3 covers 14 residues. The ends lost 7 bases at V and 9 bases at J; junction bases unmatched: 8. The CDR3 bases are TGTGCCAGCAATATAGCGGGGGGGCCGGGTGAGCAGTTCTTC. Residues: CASNIAGGPGEQFF.

This clonotype was seen many times. The gene calls are TRBV29-1 and TRBJ2-4; TRBD2 matches 8 bases. From germline, CDR1 is SQVTM and CDR2 ANQGSEA. J gave up 2 bases and V 6 bases, and 3 bases lay outside the gene matches. This CDR3 is 13 amino acids long. CDR3 region: CSVRGGSKNIQYF. The CDR3 DNA sequence: TGCAGCGTCCGGGGGGGGTCCAAAAACATTCAGTACTTC.

This clonotype appeared many times. The chain employs TRBV12-3 or TRBV12-4 and TRBJ1-5; unclear D gene. Trimming took 0 bases from V and 6 from J, leaving 9 bases between them. The CDR3 is made up of 14 amino acids. This chain's CDR3 is CASSLAVNSQPQHF. CDR3 coding DNA: TGTGCCAGCAGTTTAGCGGTTAATAGTCAGCCCCAGCATTTT.

The rearrangement uses TRBV30 and TRBJ1-5; TRBD1 might be the D (6 bases). CDR1 is GTSNPN and CDR2 is SVGIG in the germline V gene (reference sequence). The V and J ends lost 7 bases and 4 bases respectively, with 14 bases between them. The CDR3 sequence is 13 residues long. In DNA, the CDR3 is TGTGCCTTGAAGGGGGTTATGAATCAGCCCCAGCATTTT. It yields the protein CALKGVMNQPQHF.

The table lists this clonotype with many counts. The CDR3 DNA reads TGTGCCAGCAGTGAAGTAGGGGTACAGTTCTTC. Amino acids: CASSEVGVQFF. This chain connects TRBV25-1 to TRBJ2-1; maybe TRBD1 (5 bases). CDR1 and CDR2 (germline): MGHDK, SYGVNS. This CDR3 contains 11 residues. With 2 bases removed from V and 13 bases from J, the gap between germline ends came to 9 bases.

In this sample, this clonotype turned up many times. V gene TRBV28 combines with J gene TRBJ2-7, with D possibly TRBD1 on 6 matching bases. This CDR3 spans 17 amino acids. V was pared by 6 bases and J by 0 bases, with 21 bases between. The germline CDR1 and CDR2 sequences are MDHEN and SYDVKM. CDR3 in DNA: TGTGCCAGCAGGAACCCGGGCAGGGGAAGGGGCTCCTACGAGCAGTACTTC. Translation: CASRNPGRGRGSYEQYF.

This clonotype appeared many times. The J gene is TRBJ2-3, the V gene TRBV7-8, with no clear D. Per the germline V gene, CDR1 is SGHVS and CDR2 is FQNEAQ. V lost 6 bases and J lost 5, with 15 bases in between. This CDR3 is built from 14 residues. The CDR3 loop reads CASREAPQVDTQYF. DNA of the CDR3: TGTGCCAGCAGAGAGGCCCCCCAGGTAGATACGCAGTATTTT.

The chain uses TRBV6-2 or TRBV6-3 and TRBJ2-7; D gene ambiguous. This CDR3 has 13 amino acids. Germline CDR1 is MNHEY and CDR2 is SVGEGT. With 7 bases removed from V and 3 bases from J, the gap between germline ends came to 13 bases. The DNA of the CDR3 is TGTGCCAGCACGCCCCAGGCGATCTACGAGCAGTACTTC. Its translation is CASTPQAIYEQYF.

This clonotype was detected ten times or more. The rearrangement uses TRBV6-5 and TRBJ1-2; no definite D call. This CDR3 is built from 12 residues. V lost 2 bases, J lost 8 bases, and 9 bases lay in between. The germline V gene has CDR1 MNHEY and CDR2 SVGAGI. CDR3 DNA sequence: TGTGCCAGCAGTTACGGACCAGACGGCTACACCTTC. Residues: CASSYGPDGYTF.

This clonotype has at least ten counts. The chain combines TRBV5-1 with TRBJ2-2; 12 nucleotides agree with TRBD1. The V gene end was trimmed by 4 bases and the J gene end by 6 bases; junction bases not matched to a gene: 10. The germline V gene has CDR1 SGHRS and CDR2 YFSETQ. The CDR3 has 17 amino acids. The CDR3 bases are TGCGCCAGCAGCACTCTACCGGGACAGGGGGCGTCCGGGGAGCTGTTTTTT. Amino acids: CASSTLPGQGASGELFF.

This clonotype appeared many times. The chain couples TRBV11-2 to TRBJ2-1; 12 bases are a match to TRBD2. The germline V gene has CDR1 SGHAT and CDR2 FQNNGV. V dropped 4 bases and J dropped 7; count of bases not matched to a gene: 5. There are 15 residues in the CDR3. CDR3 sequence reads: CASSSFGLAGNEQFF. Written as DNA, the CDR3 is TGTGCCAGCAGCTCCTTCGGACTAGCGGGGAATGAGCAGTTCTTC. Full variable domain (missing parts from reference TRBV11-2 and TRBJ2-1): EAGVAQSPRYKIIEKRQSVAFWCNPISGHATLYWYQQILGQGPKLLIQFQNNGVVDDSQLPKDRFSAERLKGVDSTLKIQPAKLEDSAVYLCASSSFGLAGNEQFFGPGTRLTVL.

This clonotype was detected ten times or more. The chain combines TRBV20-1 with TRBJ2-5, with 9 bases that match TRBD2. The CDR3 sequence is 17 residues long. Germline trimming cut 0 bases from V and 4 bases from J; bases unmatched to any gene: 12. Germline V lookup: CDR1 DFQATT, CDR2 SNEGSKA (reference sequence). The CDR3 DNA is TGCAGTGCTAGAGAGAGTCTAGCGGGGCCATTACGAGAGACCCAGTACTTC. This translates into CSARESLAGPLRETQYF.

There are many counts of this clonotype. This chain connects TRBV7-8 to TRBJ2-7; D not resolved. Trimming left V 1 base short and J 7 bases short, with 14 bases between. CDR1 SGHVS and CDR2 FQNEAQ come from the germline V gene. There are 14 residues in the CDR3. CDR3 sequence (DNA): TGTGCCAGCAGCTTAGTTCTAGACCTAGGGGAGCAGTACTTC. Amino acid sequence: CASSLVLDLGEQYF.

The V gene is TRBV20-1, the J gene TRBJ1-4; D ambiguous. The V gene's germline CDR1 is DFQATT and CDR2 SNEGSKA (reference sequence). The CDR3 has 14 amino acids. Trimming removed 3 bases at V and 7 bases at J, with 15 bases between. The DNA of the CDR3 is TGCAGTGCTAGCATGGTGGCTGTGGGTGAAAAACTGTTTTTT. It codes for CSASMVAVGEKLFF.

This clonotype was observed many times. The V and J genes are TRBV7-2 and TRBJ2-1; D is ambiguous. The CDR3 sequence is 15 residues long. From germline, CDR1 is SGHTA and CDR2 FQGNSA. V was pared by 1 base and J by 4 bases, with 11 bases between. The CDR3 nucleotides read TGTGCCAGCAGCTTAGTAGGTCTAAGATACAATGAGCAGTTCTTC. Translation gives CASSLVGLRYNEQFF. Drawing the rest from reference TRBV7-2 and TRBJ2-1, the complete variable domain is GAGVSQSPSNKVTEKGKDVELRCDPISGHTALYWYRQSLGQGLEFLIYFQGNSAPDKSGLPSDRFSAERTGGSVSTLTIQRTQQEDSAVYLCASSLVGLRYNEQFFGPGTRLTVL.

In its sample, this clonotype was seen many times. This chain joins TRBV20-1 and TRBJ2-2, with 7 nucleotides matching TRBD2. This CDR3 spans 16 amino acids. The V and J ends lost 6 bases and 0 bases, in that order; junction bases with no gene match: 10. Germline CDR1 DFQATT, CDR2 SNEGSKA (reference sequence). The CDR3 is CSAQLGGSSNTGELFF. DNA of the CDR3: TGCAGTGCCCAACTGGGAGGGTCATCGAACACCGGGGAGCTGTTTTTT.

This chain connects TRBV10-1 to TRBJ1-1; unclear D gene. Trimming left V 2 bases short and J 6 bases short, with 13 bases between. This CDR3 is 14 amino acids long. CDR1 and CDR2 from the germline V gene are WNHNN and SYGVQD (reference sequence). CDR3 sequence reads: CASSEVSGVAEAFF. The CDR3 DNA follows: TGCGCCAGCAGTGAGGTATCCGGGGTCGCTGAAGCTTTCTTT.

This clonotype appeared many times. Lacking the conserved final phenylalanine or tryptophan, this CDR3 likely reflects a read error. It is unclear where the CDR3 begins or ends on the DNA, so no DNA is shown, and the CDR3 is as TCRdb lists it. The chain employs TRBV20-1 and TRBJ1-2. Germline V gene sequence: CDR1 DFQATT, CDR2 SNEGSKA (reference sequence). From its first to its last residue, the CDR3 has 12 amino acids. The CDR3 reads CSARVSESAEAL.

This clonotype was recorded many times. This chain connects TRBV6-1 to TRBJ2-1, with 12 bases matching TRBD2. The CDR3 is 16 amino acids. Per the germline V gene, CDR1 is MNHNS and CDR2 is SASEGT. Trimming took 6 bases from V and 2 from J; bases not matched to a gene: 5. CDR3 residues: CASRGTSGSPYNEQFF. In DNA form, the CDR3 reads TGTGCCAGCAGAGGGACTAGCGGGTCCCCCTACAATGAGCAGTTCTTC.

There are many counts of this clonotype. Written as DNA, the CDR3 is TGTGCCAGCAGTTACTCGGAAGTGGTCGGCTACACCTTC. It specifies CASSYSEVVGYTF. This sequence joins TRBV6-6 and TRBJ1-2; D remains unclear. Germline-derived CDR1 and CDR2 are MNHNY and SVGAGI (reference sequence). V was clipped by 0 bases and J by 8 bases, with 10 bases between them. The CDR3 totals 13 residues.

In this sample, this clonotype turned up many times. Just one base apart from a much larger clone, this may be a read error. The chain recombines TRBV20-1 with TRBJ2-5; D is unclear. CDR1 DFQATT and CDR2 SNEGSKA come from the germline V gene (reference sequence). Trimming removed 3 bases from V and 5 bases from J, with 4 bases in between. The CDR3 totals 10 residues. In DNA, the CDR3 is TGCAGTGCTAGGTCCGAGACCCAGTACTTC. It specifies CSARSETQYF.